The 29 T cell receptor beta chains below were found in one sample sequenced in a study of post-analysis software for immune sequencing data (dated by TCRdb to between 2014 and 2017). Broader findings and caveats from the paper: Four or five TRBV segments, including TRBV5-6, TRBV5-1 and TRBV20-1, were significantly more frequent in patients than controls.

Antigens of these TCRs are unknown. Libraries were constructed by PCR. TCRdb names Illumina HiSeq 2500 as the instrument used. Unique molecular identifiers were incorporated into TCR beta cDNA libraries to reduce PCR and sequencing biases. TCRdb passed the public sequencing reads through fastp at Q25 and MiXCR, retaining productive beta sequences. Each entry merges the rows of one CDR3 protein and shows their most common DNA and genes. Across this sample there are hundreds of thousands of distinct CDR3 sequences, with over 45% seen only once. The ten most abundant clones make up 10% to 12% of the sample. The sample comprised blood. These receptors were taken from a girl aged 2 to 9 with multiple sclerosis.

V is TRBV6-2 or TRBV6-3 and J is TRBJ2-4; no definite D call. Trimming cost V 2 bases and J 13 bases, with 15 bases left between them. This CDR3 contains 13 residues. Germline loops: CDR1 MNHEY, CDR2 SVGEGT. CDR3 protein: CASSYSPANEQYF. CDR3 DNA sequence: TGTGCCAGCAGTTACAGCCCAGCTAATGAGCAGTACTTC.

This chain joins TRBV7-3 and TRBJ2-4, with a weak D call TRBD2 (6 bases). Trimming pared 5 bases from V and 9 bases from J, leaving 11 bases between. The CDR3 contains 12 residues. Looked up from germline, CDR1 is SGHTA and CDR2 is FQGTGA. The CDR3 DNA reads TGTGCCAGCAGCCCCACCGGGGGCATTCAGTACTTC. Protein product: CASSPTGGIQYF.

J is TRBJ2-7 and V is TRBV10-2, with 10 bases identical to TRBD2. With V trimmed by 3 bases and J by 4 bases, 6 bases remained unmatched. Germline CDR1 is WSHSY and CDR2 is SAAADI. The CDR3 runs to 15 residues. CDR3 sequence: CASSDPAGGLYEQYF. The CDR3 DNA sequence: TGCGCCAGCAGTGATCCAGCGGGGGGGCTTTACGAGCAGTACTTC.

The chain is built from TRBV29-1 and TRBJ2-3; tentatively, D is TRBD2 (5 bases). Germline values: CDR1 SQVTM, CDR2 ANQGSEA. V lost 3 bases and J lost 6, with 13 bases in between. The CDR3 loop spans 13 amino acids. CDR3 DNA: TGCAGCGTTGACCCGGGGAGTGGGGATACGCAGTATTTT. It specifies CSVDPGSGDTQYF.

The chain employs TRBV14 and TRBJ2-5; 7 bases line up with TRBD1. V lost 2 bases, J lost 3 bases, and 6 bases stayed unmatched. The CDR3 has 15 amino acids. Germline-derived CDR1 and CDR2 are SGHDN and FVKESK. CDR3 DNA sequence: TGTGCCAGCAGCCAACAGGGACAGCTGGAAGAGACCCAGTACTTC. It encodes CASSQQGQLEETQYF.

The gene calls are TRBV20-1 and TRBJ2-3; TRBD2 agrees at 10 bases. V gave up 3 bases and J gave up 4 bases; unmatched junction bases: 10. Germline V gene data show CDR1 as DFQATT and CDR2 as SNEGSKA (reference sequence). The CDR3 runs to 16 residues. The CDR3 protein is CSASYQGLALPDTQYF. The CDR3 DNA reads TGCAGTGCTAGTTACCAGGGACTAGCGCTTCCAGATACGCAGTATTTT.

CDR3 amino acids: CASSPSRGGYTF. The CDR3 coding sequence is TGTGCCAGCAGCCCCTCACGCGGGGGCTACACCTTC. The chain recombines TRBV16 with TRBJ1-2; no reliable D call. CDR3 size: 12 residues. The germline V gene encodes CDR1 KGHSY and CDR2 FQNENV. V lost 4 bases and J lost 8, with 11 bases in between.

This clonotype was counted a few times. V usage is TRBV5-1 and J usage is TRBJ2-4; 10 nucleotides line up with TRBD1. Germline V gives CDR1 SGHRS, CDR2 YFSETQ. The length of the CDR3 is 17 residues. Trimming took 4 bases from V and 0 from J; bases not matched to a gene: 7. DNA of the CDR3: TGCGCCAGCAGCGCCGGGACAGGGGTTTTAGCCAAAAACATTCAGTACTTC. Translated, it gives CASSAGTGVLAKNIQYF.

The chain is built from TRBV12-3 or TRBV12-4 and TRBJ2-3; 8 bases agree with TRBD2. V dropped 3 bases and J dropped 3; count of bases not matched to a gene: 11. The CDR3 loop spans 17 amino acids. The CDR3 nucleotides are TGTGCCAGCAGTTTTCCCCTCGGCAGCGGGAGAACAGATACGCAGTATTTT. It encodes CASSFPLGSGRTDTQYF.

The CDR3 DNA follows: TGTGCCAGCAGCTTCTACAGGGAGAGGGAGACCCAGTACTTC. This translates into CASSFYRERETQYF. V and J are TRBV13 and TRBJ2-5; a possible D gene is TRBD1 (6 bases). This CDR3 region has 14 residues. Trimming pared 3 bases from V and 5 bases from J, leaving 13 bases between. Germline-derived CDR1 and CDR2 are PRHDT and FYEKMQ (reference sequence).

As DNA, the CDR3 is TGTGCCAGCAGTTTCAGCGGGAGGGGCGAGCAGTACTTC. Translated, it gives CASSFSGRGEQYF. The chain couples TRBV12-3 or TRBV12-4 to TRBJ2-4, with 10 bases matching TRBD2. TRBJ2-7 matches the DNA end more closely, so the J call is doubtful. CDR3 size: 13 residues.

As regards this clonotype: One junction end disagrees with the germline gene, perhaps due to a read error. The rearrangement uses TRBV20-1 and TRBJ1-2, with a possible D match to TRBD1 (5 bases). The CDR3 has 14 residues. CDR1 is DFQATT and CDR2 is SNEGSKA in the germline V gene (reference sequence). The DNA of the CDR3 is TGCAGTGCAAGAGACCTTGGGGCCCTATATGGCTACACCTTC. Translation: CSARDLGALYGYTF.

The chain links TRBV28 to TRBJ2-5; a weak D match, TRBD2 (5 bases). Germline CDR1 is MDHEN and CDR2 is SYDVKM. The CDR3 has 15 amino acids. V was shortened by 5 bases and J by 5 bases, with 18 bases between the two germline ends. The DNA of the CDR3 is TGTGCCAGCAGTCCCCAACCGCCGGGAAGCGAGACCCAGTACTTC. It translates to CASSPQPPGSETQYF.

The genes are TRBV20-1 and TRBJ1-1, with D possibly being TRBD1 (6 bases). Germline CDR1 DFQATT, CDR2 SNEGSKA (reference sequence). The V gene lost 5 bases and the J gene lost 2 bases, with 15 bases spanning the gap. This CDR3 has 14 residues. The CDR3 DNA follows: TGCAGTGCTTCATACAGGGAGCGAAACACTGAAGCTTTCTTT. Its protein is CSASYRERNTEAFF.

This clonotype was picked up a small number of times. The chain links TRBV2 to TRBJ2-7; D possibly corresponds to TRBD1 (5 bases). The CDR3 extends over 14 amino acids. Trimming took 1 base from V and 3 from J, leaving 10 bases between them. Germline CDR1 is SNHLY and CDR2 is FYNNEI. CDR3 bases: TGTGCCAGCAGTGAAGAAGTGACAGACTACGAGCAGTACTTC. It translates to CASSEEVTDYEQYF.

Details on this clonotype: In this CDR3 the conserved last residue, phenylalanine or tryptophan, is missing, so a read error is likely. The chain recombines TRBV29-1 with TRBJ2-3; a weak D match, TRBD2 (6 bases). This CDR3 spans 12 amino acids. Germline CDR1 SQVTM, CDR2 ANQGSEA. V was shortened by 6 bases and J by 5 bases, with 12 bases between the two germline ends. The CDR3 sequence: CSVQRREDTQYV. The CDR3 nucleotides are TGCAGCGTCCAGAGGAGGGAAGATACGCAGTATGTT.

The chain is built from TRBV12-3 or TRBV12-4 and TRBJ1-5; D gene uncertain. The CDR3 consists of 16 residues. Trimming took off 1 base at V and 1 base at J, with 11 bases between the two ends. The CDR3 is CASSLGTLGSNQPQHF. For the CDR3, the DNA is TGTGCCAGCAGTTTAGGGACCCTTGGGAGCAATCAGCCCCAGCATTTT.

This clonotype was seen more than once but under ten times. V is TRBV7-3 and J is TRBJ2-3, with unresolved D. This CDR3 contains 12 residues. CDR1 is SGHTA and CDR2 is FQGTGA in the germline V gene. V lost 5 bases and J lost 4, with 7 bases in between. The CDR3 sequence: CASSRQADTQYF. Here the CDR3 DNA reads TGTGCCAGCAGCCGCCAGGCAGATACGCAGTATTTT.

J is TRBJ1-1 and V is TRBV7-2; 8 nucleotides agree with TRBD1. The CDR3 has 16 amino acids. The J segment lost 5 bases and the V segment lost 1 base, leaving 9 bases of the junction unmatched. The germline gives CDR1 SGHTA, CDR2 FQGNSA. Written as DNA, the CDR3 is TGTGCCAGCAGCTTAGGGGCGCCAGGGGGCTTGACTGAAGCTTTCTTT. This encodes CASSLGAPGGLTEAFF.

The chain has TRBV5-1 and TRBJ1-5, with a possible D match to TRBD1 (6 bases). The CDR3 length is 14 residues. The V end was cut by 2 bases, the J end by 3 bases, with 9 bases between. Germline V CDR1 and CDR2: SGHRS, YFSETQ. The CDR3 nucleotides read TGCGCCAGCAGCTTTACAGGGCTCAATCAGCCCCAGCATTTT. Translation gives CASSFTGLNQPQHF. Variable domain in full (rest from reference TRBV5-1 and TRBJ1-5): KAGVTQTPRYLIKTRGQQVTLSCSPISGHRSVSWYQQTPGQGLQFLFEYFSETQRNKGNFPGRFSGRQFSNSRSEMNVSTLELGDSALYLCASSFTGLNQPQHFGDGTRLSIL.

This clonotype was detected only a few times. V is TRBV23-1 and J is TRBJ2-1; TRBD1 aligns across 8 bases. TRBV23-1 qualifies as an ORF whose function is uncertain. The CDR3 is made up of 17 amino acids. V trimming: 4 bases; J trimming: 2 bases; junction bases outside the gene matches: 10. The CDR3 nucleotides read TGCGCCAGCAGTCCCCTAGGGGACAGGTACCCCTACAATGAGCAGTTCTTC. Encoded protein: CASSPLGDRYPYNEQFF.

The chain combines TRBV4-3 with TRBJ1-2; TRBD1 matches 7 bases. J was trimmed by 3 bases and V by 0 bases; bases with no gene match: 7. Germline V gene lookup returns CDR1 LGHNA and CDR2 YSLEER. This CDR3 is 16 amino acids long. CDR3 region: CASSQDYTGEDYGYTF. The CDR3 DNA is TGCGCCAGCAGCCAAGATTATACAGGGGAGGACTATGGCTACACCTTC.

CDR3 residues: CASSESGFEDNEQFF. CDR3 in DNA: TGTGCCAGCAGTGAATCAGGTTTTGAGGACAATGAGCAGTTCTTC. The V call is TRBV25-1, the J call TRBJ2-1; D uncertain. V lost 1 base, J lost 5 bases, and 12 bases lay in between. CDR3 length: 15 residues. The V gene's germline CDR1 is MGHDK and CDR2 SYGVNS.

This chain connects TRBV10-3 to TRBJ2-3; D call uncertain. V shed 4 bases and J shed 4 bases, with 12 bases lying between them. From germline, CDR1 is ENHRY and CDR2 SYGVKD. The CDR3 extends over 14 amino acids. CDR3 loop: CAISGQTTADTQYF. The CDR3 bases are TGTGCCATCAGTGGGCAGACAACCGCAGATACGCAGTATTTT.

The DNA of the CDR3 is TGTGCCAGCAGCGTGGGGGGGACTCTCTACGAGCAGTACTTC. Protein product: CASSVGGTLYEQYF. The V call is TRBV7-9, the J call TRBJ2-7; 7 bases fit TRBD2. Germline values: CDR1 SEHNR, CDR2 FQNEAQ (reference sequence). The J segment lost 3 bases and the V segment lost 5 bases, leaving 7 bases of the junction unmatched. The CDR3 has 14 amino acids.

The chain links TRBV5-1 to TRBJ2-1; TRBD2 aligns across 13 bases. V gave up 1 base and J gave up 5 bases; unmatched junction bases: 3. The CDR3 has 16 residues. CDR1 and CDR2 from the germline V gene are SGHRS and YFSETQ. CDR3 in amino acids: CASSLRTSGGDNEQFF. The CDR3 nucleotides read TGCGCCAGCAGCTTGAGGACTAGCGGGGGAGACAATGAGCAGTTCTTC.

This chain connects TRBV7-2 to TRBJ2-7; no clear D. The end of the DNA is better explained by TRBJ2-5, so the J call may be wrong. Germline-derived CDR1 and CDR2 are SGHTA and FQGNSA. The CDR3 covers 15 residues. CDR3 DNA: TGTGCCAGCAGCTTCGACTTGGACCGTGTAGAGACCCAGTACTTC. This codes for CASSFDLDRVETQYF.

The V and J genes are TRBV12-3 or TRBV12-4 and TRBJ1-5; D gene unclear. This CDR3 comprises 12 residues. Trimming removed 1 base from V and 11 bases from J, with 9 bases in between. The DNA for the CDR3 is TGTGCCAGCAGTTTAGGCCCCCCATCCCAGCATTTT. It yields the protein CASSLGPPSQHF.

The V gene is TRBV7-2, the J gene TRBJ2-3; TRBD1 or TRBD2 may be the D gene (6 bases each). The germline V and J ends were trimmed by 1 base and 6 bases, with 11 bases remaining between them. There are 14 residues in the CDR3. Germline CDR1 reads SGHTA; CDR2 reads FQGNSA. The CDR3 nucleotides are TGTGCCAGCAGCTTAGTCTGGGGGGCCGATACGCAGTATTTT. This encodes CASSLVWGADTQYF. Looking up the rest from reference TRBV7-2 and TRBJ2-3 gives the full variable domain: GAGVSQSPSNKVTEKGKDVELRCDPISGHTALYWYRQSLGQGLEFLIYFQGNSAPDKSGLPSDRFSAERTGGSVSTLTIQRTQQEDSAVYLCASSLVWGADTQYFGPGTRLTVL.